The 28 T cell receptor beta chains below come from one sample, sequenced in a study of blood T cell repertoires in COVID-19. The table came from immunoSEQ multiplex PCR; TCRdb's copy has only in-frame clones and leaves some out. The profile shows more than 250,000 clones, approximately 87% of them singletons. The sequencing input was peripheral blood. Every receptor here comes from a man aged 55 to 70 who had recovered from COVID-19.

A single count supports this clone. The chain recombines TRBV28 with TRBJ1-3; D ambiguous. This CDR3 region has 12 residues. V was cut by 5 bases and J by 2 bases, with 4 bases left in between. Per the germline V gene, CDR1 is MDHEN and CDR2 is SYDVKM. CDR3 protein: CASSPTGNTIYF. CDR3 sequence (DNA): TGTGCCAGCAGTCCTACTGGAAACACCATATATTTT.

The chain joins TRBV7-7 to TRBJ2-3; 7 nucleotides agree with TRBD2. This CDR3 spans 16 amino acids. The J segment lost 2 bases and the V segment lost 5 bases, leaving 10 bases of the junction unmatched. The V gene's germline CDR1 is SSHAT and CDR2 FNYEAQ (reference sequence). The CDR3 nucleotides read TGTGCCAGCAGCCGTCGTCTAGCGGCTCCCACAGATACGCAGTATTTT. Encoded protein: CASSRRLAAPTDTQYF.

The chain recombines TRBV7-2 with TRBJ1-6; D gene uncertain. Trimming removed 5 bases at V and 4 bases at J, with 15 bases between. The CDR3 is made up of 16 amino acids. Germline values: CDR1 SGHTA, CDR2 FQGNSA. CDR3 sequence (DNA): TGTGCCAGCAGCACTCAAGGCCCCGGGTATAATTCACCCCTCCACTTT. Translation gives CASSTQGPGYNSPLHF.

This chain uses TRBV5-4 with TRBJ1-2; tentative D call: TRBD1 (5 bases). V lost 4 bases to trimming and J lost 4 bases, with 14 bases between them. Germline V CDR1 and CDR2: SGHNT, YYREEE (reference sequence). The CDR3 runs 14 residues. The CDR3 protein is CASSMQGFFYGYTF. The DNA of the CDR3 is TGTGCCAGCAGCATGCAGGGCTTTTTCTATGGCTACACCTTC.

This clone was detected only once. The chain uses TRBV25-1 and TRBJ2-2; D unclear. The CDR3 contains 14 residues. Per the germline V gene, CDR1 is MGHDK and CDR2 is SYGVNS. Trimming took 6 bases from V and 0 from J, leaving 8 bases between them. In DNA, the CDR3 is TGTGCCAGCAGCCCAGGAACGAACACCGGGGAGCTGTTTTTT. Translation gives CASSPGTNTGELFF. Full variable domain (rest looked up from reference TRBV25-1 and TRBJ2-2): EADIYQTPRYLVIGTGKKITLECSQTMGHDKMYWYQQDPGMELHLIHYSYGVNSTEKGDLSSESTVSRIRTEHFPLTLESARPSHTSQYLCASSPGTNTGELFFGEGSRLTVL.

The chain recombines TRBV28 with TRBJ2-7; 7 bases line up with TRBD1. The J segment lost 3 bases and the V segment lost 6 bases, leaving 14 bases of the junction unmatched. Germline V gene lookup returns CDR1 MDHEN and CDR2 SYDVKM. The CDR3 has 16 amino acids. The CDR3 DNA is TGTGCCAGCAGAACCGGGACAGATCTTTTCCGCTACGAGCAGTACTTC. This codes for CASRTGTDLFRYEQYF.

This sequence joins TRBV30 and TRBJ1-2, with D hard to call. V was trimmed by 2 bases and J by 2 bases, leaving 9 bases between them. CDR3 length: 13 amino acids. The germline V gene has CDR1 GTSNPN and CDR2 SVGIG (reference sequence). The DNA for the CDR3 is TGTGCCTGGAGTTCAGGCTCGAACTATGGCTACACCTTC. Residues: CAWSSGSNYGYTF. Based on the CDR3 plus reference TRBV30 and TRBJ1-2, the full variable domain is SQTIHQWPATLVQPVGSPLSLECTVEGTSNPNLYWYRQAAGRGLQLLFYSVGIGQISSEVPQNLSASRPQDRQFILSSKKLLLSDSGFYLCAWSSGSNYGYTFGSGTRLTVV.

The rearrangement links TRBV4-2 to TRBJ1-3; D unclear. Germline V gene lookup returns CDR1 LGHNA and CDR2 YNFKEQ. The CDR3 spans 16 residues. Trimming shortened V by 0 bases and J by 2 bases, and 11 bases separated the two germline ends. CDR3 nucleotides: TGTGCCAGCAGCCAAGACCTCCTTGCGACTGGAAACACCATATATTTT. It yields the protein CASSQDLLATGNTIYF.

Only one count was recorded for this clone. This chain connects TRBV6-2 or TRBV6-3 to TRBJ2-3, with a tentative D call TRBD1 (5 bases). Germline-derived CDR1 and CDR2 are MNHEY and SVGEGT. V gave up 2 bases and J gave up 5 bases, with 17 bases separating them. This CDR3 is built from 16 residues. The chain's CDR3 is CASSYGPGFLLDTQYF. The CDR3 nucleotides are TGTGCCAGCAGTTACGGGCCAGGGTTTTTGTTAGATACGCAGTATTTT.

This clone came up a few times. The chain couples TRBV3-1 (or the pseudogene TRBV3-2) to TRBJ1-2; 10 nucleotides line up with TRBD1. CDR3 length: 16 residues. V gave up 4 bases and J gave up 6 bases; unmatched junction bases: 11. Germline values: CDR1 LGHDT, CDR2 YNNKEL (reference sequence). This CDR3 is CASSRGDRGATDGYTF. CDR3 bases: TGTGCCAGCAGCCGGGGGGACAGGGGCGCTACAGATGGCTACACCTTC.

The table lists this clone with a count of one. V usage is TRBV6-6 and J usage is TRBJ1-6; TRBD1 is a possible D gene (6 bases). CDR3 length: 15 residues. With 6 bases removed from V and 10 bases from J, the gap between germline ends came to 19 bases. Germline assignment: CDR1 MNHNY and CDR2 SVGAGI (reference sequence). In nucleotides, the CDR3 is TGTGCCAGCAGCCTACCCGACAGAGGGGGATCACCCCTCCACTTT. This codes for CASSLPDRGGSPLHF.

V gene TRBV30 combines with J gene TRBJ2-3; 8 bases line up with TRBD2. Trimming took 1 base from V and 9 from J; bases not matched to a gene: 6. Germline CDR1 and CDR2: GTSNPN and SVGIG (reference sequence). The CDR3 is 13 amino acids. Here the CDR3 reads CAWSESGSGTQYF. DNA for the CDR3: TGTGCCTGGAGTGAAAGCGGGAGTGGCACGCAGTATTTT.

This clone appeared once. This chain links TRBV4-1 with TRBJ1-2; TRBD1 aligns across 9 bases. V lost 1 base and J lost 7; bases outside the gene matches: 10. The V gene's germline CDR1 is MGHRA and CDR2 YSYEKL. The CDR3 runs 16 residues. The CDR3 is CASSQVGQGLAAGYTF. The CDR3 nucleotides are TGCGCCAGCAGCCAAGTGGGACAGGGATTGGCAGCTGGCTACACCTTC.

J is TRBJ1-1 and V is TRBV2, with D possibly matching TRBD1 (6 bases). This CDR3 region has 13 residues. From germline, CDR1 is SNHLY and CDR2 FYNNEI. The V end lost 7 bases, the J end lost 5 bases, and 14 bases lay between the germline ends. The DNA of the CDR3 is TGTGCCAGCAAAGTTACAGGGTTAACTGAAGCTTTCTTT. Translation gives CASKVTGLTEAFF. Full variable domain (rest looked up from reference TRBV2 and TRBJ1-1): EPEVTQTPSHQVTQMGQEVILRCVPISNHLYFYWYRQILGQKVEFLVSFYNNEISEKSEIFDDQFSVERPDGSNFTLKIRSTKLEDSAMYFCASKVTGLTEAFFGQGTRLTVV.

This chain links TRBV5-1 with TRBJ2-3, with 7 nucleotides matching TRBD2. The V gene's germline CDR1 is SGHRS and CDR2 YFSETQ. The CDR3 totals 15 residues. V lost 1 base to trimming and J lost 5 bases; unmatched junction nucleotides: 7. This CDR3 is CASSLRGTGGDTQYF. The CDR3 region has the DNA TGCGCCAGCAGCTTGCGGGGTACGGGGGGAGATACGCAGTATTTT.

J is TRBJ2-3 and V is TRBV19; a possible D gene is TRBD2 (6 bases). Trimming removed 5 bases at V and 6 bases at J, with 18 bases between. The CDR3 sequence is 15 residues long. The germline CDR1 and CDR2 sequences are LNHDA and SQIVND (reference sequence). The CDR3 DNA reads TGTGCCAGTAGTTCAATCAGGGACGCGGGGGATACGCAGTATTTT. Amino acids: CASSSIRDAGDTQYF.

The DNA of the CDR3 is TGTGCCAGCAGGGGATGGACAGGGACGTTGGACAATGAGCAGTTCTTC. Encoded protein: CASRGWTGTLDNEQFF. The chain employs TRBV27 and TRBJ2-1; 8 bases agree with TRBD1. The CDR3 runs 16 residues. Germline V gives CDR1 MNHEY, CDR2 SMNVEV (reference sequence). Trimming removed 6 bases from V and 5 bases from J; junction bases left unmatched: 12.

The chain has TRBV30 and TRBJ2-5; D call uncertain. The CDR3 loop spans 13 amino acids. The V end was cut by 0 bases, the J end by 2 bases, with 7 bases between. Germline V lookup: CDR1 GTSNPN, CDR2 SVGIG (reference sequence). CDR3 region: CAWSVGRQETQYF. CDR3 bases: TGTGCCTGGAGTGTGGGCCGACAAGAGACCCAGTACTTC.

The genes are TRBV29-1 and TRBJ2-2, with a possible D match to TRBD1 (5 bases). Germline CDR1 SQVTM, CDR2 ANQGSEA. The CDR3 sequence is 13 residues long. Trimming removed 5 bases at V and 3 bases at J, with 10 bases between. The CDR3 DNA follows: TGCAGCGTTACGGACATTTACACCGGGGAGCTGTTTTTT. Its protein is CSVTDIYTGELFF.

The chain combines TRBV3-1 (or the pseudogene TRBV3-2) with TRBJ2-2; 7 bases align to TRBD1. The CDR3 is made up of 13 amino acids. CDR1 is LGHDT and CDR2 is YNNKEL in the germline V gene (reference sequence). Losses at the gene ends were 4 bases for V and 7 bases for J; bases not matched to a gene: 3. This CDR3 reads CASSRGGIGELFF. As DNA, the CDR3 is TGTGCCAGCAGCCGAGGGGGCATCGGGGAGCTGTTTTTT.

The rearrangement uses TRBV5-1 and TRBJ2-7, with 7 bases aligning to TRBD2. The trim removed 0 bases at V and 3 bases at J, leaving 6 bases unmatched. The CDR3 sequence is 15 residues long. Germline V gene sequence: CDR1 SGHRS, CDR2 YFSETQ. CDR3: CASSLAAGTYYEQYF. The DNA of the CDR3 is TGCGCCAGCAGCTTGGCAGCGGGGACCTACTACGAGCAGTACTTC.

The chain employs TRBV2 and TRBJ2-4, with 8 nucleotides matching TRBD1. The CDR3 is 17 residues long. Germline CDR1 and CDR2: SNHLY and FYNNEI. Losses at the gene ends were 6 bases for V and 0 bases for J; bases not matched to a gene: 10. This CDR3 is CASRLTGADLAKNIQYF. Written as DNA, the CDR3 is TGTGCCAGCAGACTGACAGGGGCCGATTTAGCCAAAAACATTCAGTACTTC.

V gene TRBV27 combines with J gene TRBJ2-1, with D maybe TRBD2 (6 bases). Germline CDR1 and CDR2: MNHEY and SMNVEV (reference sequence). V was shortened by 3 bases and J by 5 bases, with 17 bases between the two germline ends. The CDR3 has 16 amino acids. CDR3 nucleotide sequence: TGTGCCAGCAGTTTGCCGGGACTTCAGGCCCACAATGAGCAGTTCTTC. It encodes CASSLPGLQAHNEQFF.

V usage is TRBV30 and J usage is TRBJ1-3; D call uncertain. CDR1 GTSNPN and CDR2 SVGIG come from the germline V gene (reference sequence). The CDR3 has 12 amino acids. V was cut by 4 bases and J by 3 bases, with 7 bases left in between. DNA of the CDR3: TGTGCCTGGACCGGAGGTGGAAACACCATATATTTT. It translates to CAWTGGGNTIYF.

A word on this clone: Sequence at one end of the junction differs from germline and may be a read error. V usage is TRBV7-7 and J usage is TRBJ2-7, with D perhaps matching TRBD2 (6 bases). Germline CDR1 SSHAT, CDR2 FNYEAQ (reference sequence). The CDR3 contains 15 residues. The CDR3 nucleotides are TGTGCTAGCAGCTTATCGGACGGGGAGGCCTACGAGCAGTACTTC. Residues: CASSLSDGEAYEQYF.

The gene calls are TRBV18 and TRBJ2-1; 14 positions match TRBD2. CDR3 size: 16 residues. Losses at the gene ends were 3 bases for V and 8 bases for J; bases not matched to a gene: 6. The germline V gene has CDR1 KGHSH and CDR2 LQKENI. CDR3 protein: CASSPPGLAGAYEQFF. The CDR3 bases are TGTGCCAGCTCACCCCCGGGACTAGCGGGAGCATATGAGCAGTTCTTC.

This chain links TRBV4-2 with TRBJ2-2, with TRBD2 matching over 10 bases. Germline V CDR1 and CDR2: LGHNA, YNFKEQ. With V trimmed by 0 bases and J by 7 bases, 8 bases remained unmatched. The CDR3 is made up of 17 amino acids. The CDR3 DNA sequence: TGTGCCAGCAGCCAAGATACCCTAGCGGGAGTAGTCGGGGAGCTGTTTTTT. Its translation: CASSQDTLAGVVGELFF.

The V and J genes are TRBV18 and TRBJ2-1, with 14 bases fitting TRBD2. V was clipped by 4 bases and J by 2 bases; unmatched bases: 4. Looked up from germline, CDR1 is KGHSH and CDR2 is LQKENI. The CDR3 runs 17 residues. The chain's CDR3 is CASSQQTSGGAYNEQFF. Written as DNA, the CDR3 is TGTGCCAGCTCACAGCAGACTAGCGGGGGGGCCTACAATGAGCAGTTCTTC.